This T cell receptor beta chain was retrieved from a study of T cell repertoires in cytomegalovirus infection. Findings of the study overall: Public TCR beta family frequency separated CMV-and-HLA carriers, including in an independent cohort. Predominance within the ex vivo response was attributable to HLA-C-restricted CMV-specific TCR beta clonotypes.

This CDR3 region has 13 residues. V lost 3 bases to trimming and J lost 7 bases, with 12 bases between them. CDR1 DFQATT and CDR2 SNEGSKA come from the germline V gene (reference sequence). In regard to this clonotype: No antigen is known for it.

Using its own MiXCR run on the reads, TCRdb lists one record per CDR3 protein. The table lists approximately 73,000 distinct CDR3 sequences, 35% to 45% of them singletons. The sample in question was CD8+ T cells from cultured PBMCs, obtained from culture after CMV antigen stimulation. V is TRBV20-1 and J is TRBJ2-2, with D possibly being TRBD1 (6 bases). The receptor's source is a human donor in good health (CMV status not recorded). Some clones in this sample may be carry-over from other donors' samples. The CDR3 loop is CSARPAGVGELFF. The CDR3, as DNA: TGCAGTGCTAGGCCGGCAGGGGTCGGGGAGCTGTTTTTT.